A selection of T cell receptor beta chains follows, all from one sample in a study of quantifying T cell responses using KT2 cells. A single record per CDR3 protein comes from TCRdb applying MiXCR to the UMI-ligation and nested PCR reads. Of about 53,000 distinct CDR3 sequences listed, approximately 13% are singletons. Sequenced input: PBMCs spiked with cells of the T cell clone KT2. Receptor source: a human donor. Each CDR3 is given with its conserved first and last residue. The D gene is left open where the match is weak. Size tells how often a clone was seen (once, few, many) or the class of an expanded clone, and some rows leave it out.

>many|17|TRBV7-8|TRBJ2-1|-
TGTGCCAGCAGCAATATAGGATTGAGGGCCTCCTACAATGAGCAGTTCTTC
CASSNIGLRASYNEQFF
>few|16|TRBV11-2|TRBJ1-4|TRBD1
TGTGCCAGCAGCCCTGGACAGGGTGCAACTAATGAAAAACTGTTTTTT
CASSPGQGATNEKLFF
>medium-sized|13|TRBV5-1|TRBJ2-5|-
TGCGCCAGCAGCTTGAGGCCCCAAGAGACCCAGTACTTC
CASSLRPQETQYF
>-|15|TRBV25-1|TRBJ1-2|TRBD1
TGTGCCAGCAGTGACCCGATACAGGGGGTCTATGGCTACACCTTC
CASSDPIQGVYGYTF
>few|16|TRBV10-3|TRBJ2-1|TRBD1
TGTGCCATCAGTGAGTCGGGCAGGGGGCGCGACAATGAGCAGTTCTTC
CAISESGRGRDNEQFF
>few|14|TRBV29-1|TRBJ1-2|-
TGCAGCGTCCAGAAAGACGACAGGATCTATGGCTACACCTTC
CSVQKDDRIYGYTF
>few|15|TRBV24-1|TRBJ2-7|-
TGTGCCACTAGGAAGGGTCGGGTTCAGGACTACGAGCAGTACTTC
CATRKGRVQDYEQYF
>-|14|TRBV20-1|TRBJ2-1|-
TGCAGTGCTATTGGGACCAACTCCTACAATGAGCAGTTCTTC
CSAIGTNSYNEQFF
>many|14|TRBV10-3|TRBJ2-2|-
TGTGCCATCAGACCACAGGGACCGCCCGGGGAGCTGTTTTTT
CAIRPQGPPGELFF
>-|16|TRBV18|TRBJ2-3|-
TGTGCCAGCTCACCACCGGCAGGGCCTAGCACAGATACGCAGTATTTT
CASSPPAGPSTDTQYF
>many|14|TRBV20-1|TRBJ2-7|-
TGCAGTGCTAGCCCGACAGTGAGCTCCTACGAGCAGTACTTC
CSASPTVSSYEQYF
>few|18|TRBV21-1|TRBJ2-6|-
TGTGCCAGCAGCAAAGAAGTCAGGGAATCTCTTGGGGCCAACGTCCTGACTTTC
CASSKEVRESLGANVLTF
>few|13|TRBV6-2/TRBV6-3|TRBJ1-1|-
TGTGCCAGCAGTTATAAAATGTTCACTGAAGCTTTCTTT
CASSYKMFTEAFF
>-|19|TRBV2|TRBJ2-5|TRBD2
TGTGCCAGCAGTCAACTTATAGCGGGGGCCGAATCGTACCAAGAGACCCAGTACTTC
CASSQLIAGAESYQETQYF
>few|13|TRBV20-1|TRBJ1-2|TRBD1
TGCAGTGCTTACGGACAGGGGGACTATGGCTACACCTTC
CSAYGQGDYGYTF
>-|14|TRBV11-2|TRBJ2-1|TRBD2
TGTGCCAGCAGCTTAGGGGTCGGGGGGGCTTTACGGTTCTTC
CASSLGVGGALRFF
>many|14|TRBV2|TRBJ1-1|TRBD1
TGTGCCAGCAGTACAGGGGGCGGGGGAACTGAAGCTTTCTTT
CASSTGGGGTEAFF
>-|12|TRBV7-9|TRBJ1-1|-
TGTGCCAGCAGCTTAGGACAGAGGGGAGCTTTCTTT
CASSLGQRGAFF
>-|13|TRBV7-9|TRBJ2-3|-
TGTGCCAGCAGCTCCGGGGGTGGAGATACGCAGTATTTT
CASSSGGGDTQYF
>few|14|TRBV2|TRBJ2-3|-
TGTGCCAGCAGCCTCCCCAGACTGGGAGATACGCAGTATTTT
CASSLPRLGDTQYF
>few|15|TRBV5-8|TRBJ1-6|-
TGTGCCAGCAGCCAATTGCCCGTCGAGAATTCACCCCTCCACTTT
CASSQLPVENSPLHF
>-|13|TRBV6-5|TRBJ1-6|-
TGTGCCAGCAGCGGACAGCTAAATTCACCCCTCCACTTT
CASSGQLNSPLHF
>few|13|TRBV11-2|TRBJ1-4|-
TGTGCCAGCAGCTTTGGCGGAAATGAAAAACTGTTTTTT
CASSFGGNEKLFF
>-|15|TRBV7-8|TRBJ1-5|-
TGTGCCAGCAGCCCTAGCAGACAGCTTAATCAGCCCCAGCATTTT
CASSPSRQLNQPQHF
>many|14|TRBV18|TRBJ1-1|-
TGTGCCAGCTCACCGACAGCCGTGAACACTGAAGCTTTCTTT
CASSPTAVNTEAFF
>few|12|TRBV6-1|TRBJ1-2|TRBD1
TGTGCCACCCCGGACAGGGGGCATGGCTACACCTTC
CATPDRGHGYTF
>-|16|TRBV11-3|TRBJ1-1|-
TGTGCCAGCAGCTCACTCACCCTAATCGGGGAAACTGAAGCTTTCTTT
CASSSLTLIGETEAFF
>few|16|TRBV7-9|TRBJ2-1|-
TGTGCCAGCAGCTTAAGTGGGAGGTCGGTTTTAGATGAGCAGTTCTTC
CASSLSGRSVLDEQFF
>-|18|TRBV13|TRBJ2-3|TRBD2
TGTGCCAGCAGGGATCCCCGACTAGCGGGCTCTAGCACAGATACGCAGTATTTT
CASRDPRLAGSSTDTQYF
>-|15|TRBV29-1|TRBJ2-7|-
TGCAGCGTTGGGATCCCGTCAAGAGGTCAGGGGATCAGGGTCTTC
CSVGIPSRGQGIRVF
>many|15|TRBV19|TRBJ2-1|-
TGTGCCAGTAGGGGAACTCTCACAGGGTACAATGAGCAGTTCTTC
CASRGTLTGYNEQFF
>-|18|TRBV7-3|TRBJ1-2|TRBD1
TGTGCCAGCAGCTTCAGCCCGAATCCGGGACAGGGAGCCTATGGCTACACCTTC
CASSFSPNPGQGAYGYTF
>-|17|TRBV4-2|TRBJ2-4|-
TGTGCCAGCAGCCAAGGGGCCACAAGACTAGCCAAAAACATTCAGTACTTC
CASSQGATRLAKNIQYF